This entry concerns a single TCR beta chain. This clone was picked up one time. Its target antigen remains unknown. Per-nucleotide qualities are absent, and no much larger clonotype sits a single base away. The record originates from a study of OX40 agonist ivuxolimab in advanced cancers. Broadly, across the study: Ivuxolimab was an agonistic, fully human IgG2 monoclonal antibody directed against OX40 (CD134), a costimulatory receptor. Peripheral TCRbeta sequencing aimed to test whether ivuxolimab altered TCR sequence diversity and caused clonal T-cell expansion. Of the approximately 54 patients in dose escalation, 19 had hepatocellular carcinoma, approximately 15 had melanoma, 9 had renal cell carcinoma and 9 had head and neck cancer. The paper reports the monotherapy dose-escalation portion (N ≈ 52 patients) of the phase I ivuxolimab trial. In the dose-escalation cohort, nearly 85% of patients were male, and the mean age was roughly 60 years with a range of roughly 20 to 79. Intravenous ivuxolimab was administered to patients every 2 weeks at six dose levels: 0.01, 0.1, 0.3, 1.5, 3 and 10 mg/kg. Patients were allowed to have had prior anti-PD-1, anti-PD-L1 or anti-CTLA-4 therapy, and approximately 37% of the dose-escalation patients had been treated with checkpoint inhibitors. Partial responses were achieved by three dose-escalation patients, of whom one had hepatocellular carcinoma and two had cutaneous melanoma. What the research found in general, with its limitations: Low levels of normalized T-cell clonal expansion were also seen in some patients who did not respond. At doses of 0.1 to 3.0 mg/kg, clonal expansion of both CD4+ and CD8+ T cells in blood was seen between baseline and week 6. Antigen specificity was not determined for the clonally expanded peripheral T cells. After ivuxolimab, CD8+ T cells had more expanded clones than CD4+ T cells on average. In the 0.1-3.0 mg/kg groups, partial responders had among the lowest normalized peripheral clonal expansion, particularly in CD8+ T cells.

Patients with a history of autoimmune disease or receiving systemic immunosuppression were excluded from the trial. Peripheral blood for TCR sequencing was drawn from every dose cohort at baseline, at cycle 4 day 1 and at cycle 7 day 1. The samples were drawn from a first-in-human, open-label, multicenter phase I dose-escalation trial of ivuxolimab. The trial enrolled adults with locally advanced or metastatic head and neck squamous cell, hepatocellular, melanoma or renal cell carcinoma. CD4+ and CD8+ T cells were sorted separately from peripheral blood before TCR sequencing. For sequencing of the TCRbeta CDR3 region, genomic DNA was extracted from the sorted cells. The immunoSEQ Assay was used for sequencing of TCRbeta CDR3 regions. TCRdb took over this immuneACCESS table, retaining in-frame rearrangements with V and J assigned. Such tables are incomplete; in checked studies, under half of the missing clones stem from an unresolved V gene, and the remainder is unexplained. The sample table holds more than 80,000 clones, of which about nine tenths were seen once. The biggest ten clones account for 1.5% to 2.5% of the sample.

The sequence came from an adult with an advanced solid tumor such as melanoma, head and neck, liver or kidney cancer. This material consisted of CD4+ or CD8+ T cells sorted from blood, taken in a trial of the OX40 agonist ivuxolimab.

The CDR3 protein is CASSLGGSSYNEQFF. Read as DNA, the sequence is TGTGCCAGCAGCTTGGGGGGGTCGAGCTACAATGAGCAGTTCTTC. The chain joins TRBV5-4 to TRBJ2-1; the D element might be TRBD1 or TRBD2, as each aligns at 5 bases. From cysteine to phenylalanine, the CDR3 is 15 amino acids long. Solely the CDR3 DNA is kept, with 45 bases framed from the first base. CDR1 and CDR2 are drawn from the germline V gene (reference sequence): SGHNT, YYREEE. V is reduced by 0 bases and J by 3 bases, leaving a spacing of 10 bases between them.